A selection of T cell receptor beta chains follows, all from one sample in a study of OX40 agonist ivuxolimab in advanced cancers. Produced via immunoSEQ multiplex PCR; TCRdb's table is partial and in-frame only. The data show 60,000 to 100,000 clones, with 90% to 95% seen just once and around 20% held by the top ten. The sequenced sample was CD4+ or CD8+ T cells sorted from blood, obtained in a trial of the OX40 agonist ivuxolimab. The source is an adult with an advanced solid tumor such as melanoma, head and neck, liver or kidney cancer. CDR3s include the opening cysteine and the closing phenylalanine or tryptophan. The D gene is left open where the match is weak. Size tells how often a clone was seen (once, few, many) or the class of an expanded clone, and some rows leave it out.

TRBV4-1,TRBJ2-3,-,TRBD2,TGCGCCAGCAGCCAAGAGGGGGGGAGAGATACGCAGTATTTT,CASSQEGGRDTQYF
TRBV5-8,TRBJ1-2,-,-,TGTGCCAGCAGCCAATACCGGGGAATCTATGGCTACACCTTC,CASSQYRGIYGYTF
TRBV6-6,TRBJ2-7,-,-,TGTGCCAGCAGTTACAACGCTCAGGGGAACGAGCAGTACTTC,CASSYNAQGNEQYF
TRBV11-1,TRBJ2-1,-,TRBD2,TGTGCCAGCAGCTTAGGACTAGCGGGTCTCAATGAGCAGTTCTTC,CASSLGLAGLNEQFF
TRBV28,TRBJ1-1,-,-,TGTGCCAGCGGGGGTCAGGGGTCTGGCACTGAAGCTTTCTTT,CASGGQGSGTEAFF
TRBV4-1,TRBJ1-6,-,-,TGCGCCAGCGCCTCACGACAGGATAATTCACCCCTCCACTTT,CASASRQDNSPLHF
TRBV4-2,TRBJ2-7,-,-,TGTGCCAGCAGCCAAGCCTCTCAGGGTTGGTACGAGCAGTACTTC,CASSQASQGWYEQYF
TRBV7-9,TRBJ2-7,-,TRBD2,TGTGCCAGCAGCTCCGGGACTAGCGGGAGGGCCCCAAATTACGAGCAGTACTTC,CASSSGTSGRAPNYEQYF
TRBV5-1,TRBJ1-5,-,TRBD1,TGCGCCAGCAGCGCGGACAGGGAGTGGTGCAATCAGCCCCAGCATTTT,CASSADREWCNQPQHF
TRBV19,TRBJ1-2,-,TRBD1,TGTGCCAGTAGTATCCCCCCCGGGACAGGGGGTCTCTATGGCTACACCTTC,CASSIPPGTGGLYGYTF
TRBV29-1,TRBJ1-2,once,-,TGCAGCGTTGAACCGAGACAGATAACCTATGGCTACACCTTC,CSVEPRQITYGYTF
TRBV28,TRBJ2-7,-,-,TGTGCCAGCAGTTTGGGCAGGGGACTCTACGAGCAGTACTTC,CASSLGRGLYEQYF
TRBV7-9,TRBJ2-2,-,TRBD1,TGTGCCAGCAGCCGTCTTGACAGGGGCCGATTGAACACCGGGGAGCTGTTTTTT,CASSRLDRGRLNTGELFF
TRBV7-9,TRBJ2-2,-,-,TGTGCCAGCAGCCCGGACCCTTACACCGGGGAGCTGTTTTTT,CASSPDPYTGELFF
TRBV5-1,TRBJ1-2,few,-,TGCGCCAGCAGCTTGGAGAAAGGCTACACCTTC,CASSLEKGYTF
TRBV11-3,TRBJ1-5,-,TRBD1,TGTGCCAGCAGCGATCGGACAGGTTGGGGTCAGCCCCAGCATTTT,CASSDRTGWGQPQHF
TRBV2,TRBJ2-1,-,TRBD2,TGTGCCAGCTCCTCCCGGACTAGAGACAATGAGCAGTTCTTC,CASSSRTRDNEQFF
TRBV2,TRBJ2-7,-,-,TGTGCCAGCAGTGACAGGACGGGATCCTACGAGCAGTACTTC,CASSDRTGSYEQYF
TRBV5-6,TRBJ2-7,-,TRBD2,TGTGCCAGCAGCATAAGGACTAGGACCCCAGGCGAGCAGTACTTC,CASSIRTRTPGEQYF
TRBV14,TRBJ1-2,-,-,TGTGCCAGCAGCCTAGGGGTTCCATACTATGGCTACACCTTC,CASSLGVPYYGYTF
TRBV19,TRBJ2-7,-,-,TGTGCCAGTAGTAGCTTCCTCGACAAGTACTACGAGCAGTACTTC,CASSSFLDKYYEQYF
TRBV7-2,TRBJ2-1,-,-,TGTGCCAGCAGCTTAGTGGCTAGCGACTACAATGAGCAGTTCTTC,CASSLVASDYNEQFF
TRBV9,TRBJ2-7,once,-,TGTGCCAGCAGCGTAGGTGGCGCAAGACACTACGAGCAGTACTTC,CASSVGGARHYEQYF
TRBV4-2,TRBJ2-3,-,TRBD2,TGTGCCAGCAGCCAAGAGACTAGCGGGGACCCGCAGTATTTT,CASSQETSGDPQYF
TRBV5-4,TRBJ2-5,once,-,TGTGCCAGCAGTCATCCTAGCGGAAGGGGGGAGACCCAGTACTTC,CASSHPSGRGETQYF
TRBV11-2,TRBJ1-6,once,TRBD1,TGTGCCAGCAGCCCTCGGGTACAGGGGAGCTTAGGGTCACCCCTCCACTTT,CASSPRVQGSLGSPLHF
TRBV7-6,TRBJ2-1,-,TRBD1,TGTGCCAGCAGCTTTACAGGGGGCCCCCTCGATGAGCAGTTCTTC,CASSFTGGPLDEQFF
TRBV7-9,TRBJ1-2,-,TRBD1,TGTGCCAGCAGCGAAAGCGGCAGGGGGAACTATGGCTACACCTTC,CASSESGRGNYGYTF
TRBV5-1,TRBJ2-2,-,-,TGCGCCAGCAGCTTGGCCCAACAGGGGAACACCGGGGAGCTGTTTTTT,CASSLAQQGNTGELFF
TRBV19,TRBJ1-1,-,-,TGTGCCAGTAGTATTATATGGACTGACACGAACACTGAAGCTTTCTTT,CASSIIWTDTNTEAFF
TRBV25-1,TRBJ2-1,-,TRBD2,TGTGCCAGCAGTGAAGGAGCGGGAGGGTACAATGAGCAGTTCTTC,CASSEGAGGYNEQFF
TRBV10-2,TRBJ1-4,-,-,TGCGCCAGCAGTGAGTCGGGTCGAGGACGGGAAAAACTGTTTTTT,CASSESGRGREKLFF